This T cell receptor (beta chain) is from a study of T cells in Graves' hyperthyroidism and ophthalmopathy. RNA transcripts provided the source from which TCR beta CDR3 regions were amplified. The TCR CDR3 first-round RT-PCR relied on the HTBI primer set. MiXCR, run by TCRdb on the multiplex PCR reads, gives a single entry per CDR3 protein. Among more than 550,000 distinct CDR3 sequences listed, 17% were seen once. Looked up from germline, CDR1 is SGHRS and CDR2 is YFSETQ. Germline trimming cut 0 bases from V and 10 bases from J; bases unmatched to any gene: 6. The CDR3 loop spans 16 amino acids. It was considered stable Graves' hyperthyroidism when ophthalmopathy did not progress within 18 months. Clinicians diagnosed patients from clinical symptoms, serum thyroxine and TRAb, thyroid ultrasound and orbital computed tomography. The PBMCs were sourced from fresh peripheral blood (approximately 9.6 ml).

Sequencing used blood. The TCR was taken from a man aged 50 to 59 with Graves' hyperthyroidism. The V gene is TRBV5-1, the J gene TRBJ2-1; 14 bases fit TRBD2. CDR3 sequence: CASSLGVGLAGEEQFF. In DNA form, the CDR3 reads TGCGCCAGCAGCTTGGGCGTGGGACTAGCGGGAGAAGAGCAGTTCTTC.